The 13 T cell receptor beta chains below all came from one sample that was sequenced in a study of cytomegalovirus exposure and HLA in healthy donors. The primer mix had 60 Vbeta and 13 Jbeta primers. Assay used: immunoSEQ multiplex PCR; TCRdb lists only in-frame clones, some missing. Among about 120,000 clones, over 60% were seen once, and the ten largest hold 2.7%. Material for sequencing was PBMCs. All receptors derive from a middle-aged woman in good health and CMV-seropositive.

The gene calls are TRBV19 and TRBJ1-5; TRBD1 agrees at 7 bases. CDR1 is LNHDA, CDR2 SQIVND, per germline (reference sequence). V trimming: 0 bases; J trimming: 10 bases; junction bases outside the gene matches: 12. This CDR3 is built from 16 residues. The CDR3 region has the DNA TGTGCCAGTAGTATAGAGAGGACAGGCCCTCGGGGTCCCCAGCATTTT. It is translated as CASSIERTGPRGPQHF.

J is TRBJ2-7 and V is TRBV30, with unresolved D. Germline CDR1 is GTSNPN and CDR2 is SVGIG (reference sequence). V was cut by 0 bases and J by 7 bases, with 10 bases left in between. The CDR3 totals 12 residues. CDR3 sequence (DNA): TGTGCCTGGAGTGTATTTAAAGAGGAGCAGTACTTC. Amino acid sequence: CAWSVFKEEQYF.

V gene TRBV6-6 combines with J gene TRBJ2-7; a weak D match, TRBD1 (5 bases). Germline CDR1 is MNHNY and CDR2 is SVGAGI (reference sequence). This CDR3 is built from 13 residues. The V gene lost 0 bases and the J gene lost 3 bases, with 6 bases spanning the gap. CDR3 sequence reads: CASSYSRVYEQYF. CDR3 DNA: TGTGCCAGCAGTTACTCCAGGGTCTACGAGCAGTACTTC.

The chain links TRBV5-4 to TRBJ2-1, with TRBD2 matching over 11 bases. In germline, CDR1 is SGHNT, CDR2 YYREEE (reference sequence). The CDR3 is made up of 18 amino acids. The ends lost 4 bases at V and 4 bases at J; junction bases unmatched: 13. The CDR3: CASSLGGLAGGGYNEQFF. CDR3 nucleotides: TGTGCCAGCAGCCTGGGGGGGCTAGCGGGGGGCGGATACAATGAGCAGTTCTTC. Full variable domain (rest looked up from reference TRBV5-4 and TRBJ2-1): ETGVTQSPTHLIKTRGQQVTLRCSSQSGHNTVSWYQQALGQGPQFIFQYYREEENGRGNFPPRFSGLQFPNYSSELNVNALELDDSALYLCASSLGGLAGGGYNEQFFGPGTRLTVL.

This chain uses TRBV4-1 with TRBJ2-3; 14 bases match TRBD2. CDR1 is MGHRA, CDR2 YSYEKL, per germline. The CDR3 runs to 19 residues. The J segment lost 2 bases and the V segment lost 3 bases, leaving 10 bases of the junction unmatched. The CDR3: CASSHGLAGGETSTDTQYF. The DNA of the CDR3 is TGCGCCAGCAGCCACGGACTAGCGGGGGGAGAAACTTCCACAGATACGCAGTATTTT.

The sample holds a few counts of this clone. The chain is built from TRBV6-5 and TRBJ2-7, with a tentative D call TRBD2 (5 bases). V lost 6 bases, J lost 0 bases, and 12 bases lay in between. CDR1 and CDR2 (germline): MNHEY, SVGAGI. CDR3 length: 14 residues. The CDR3 loop reads CASRWTGSSYEQYF. In DNA, the CDR3 is TGTGCCAGCAGGTGGACTGGGAGCTCCTACGAGCAGTACTTC.

The rearrangement uses TRBV11-1 and TRBJ2-1, with 10 bases identical to TRBD1. Per the germline V gene, CDR1 is SGHAT and CDR2 is FQDESV (reference sequence). J gave up 10 bases and V 6 bases, and 6 bases lay outside the gene matches. This CDR3 is 13 amino acids long. In DNA, the CDR3 is TGTGCCAGCAGTCCCGGGACAGGGGTCGAGCAGTTCTTC. The encoded protein is CASSPGTGVEQFF.

The V and J genes are TRBV7-9 and TRBJ1-1; D ambiguous. Trimming pared 6 bases from V and 0 bases from J, leaving 5 bases between. Germline V gene data show CDR1 as SEHNR and CDR2 as FQNEAQ (reference sequence). The CDR3 length is 12 residues. In DNA, the CDR3 is TGTGCCAGCAGTAGAATGAACACTGAAGCTTTCTTT. This sequence encodes CASSRMNTEAFF.

This sequence joins TRBV2 and TRBJ2-5; D remains ambiguous. In germline, CDR1 is SNHLY, CDR2 FYNNEI. This CDR3 spans 11 amino acids. The V end was cut by 3 bases, the J end by 5 bases, with 4 bases between. This chain's CDR3 is CASSDGETQYF. The CDR3 DNA reads TGTGCCAGCAGTGACGGTGAGACCCAGTACTTC.

This chain joins TRBV11-2 and TRBJ2-3, with D possibly TRBD2 on 5 matching bases. The CDR3 runs to 14 residues. Trimming removed 3 bases from V and 6 bases from J, with 13 bases in between. The germline V gene has CDR1 SGHAT and CDR2 FQNNGV. The CDR3: CASSFGVLTDTQYF. CDR3 nucleotides: TGTGCCAGCAGCTTCGGGGTTCTTACTGATACGCAGTATTTT.

This chain joins TRBV4-2 and TRBJ2-2, with D tentatively TRBD2 (6 bases). Trimming pared 0 bases from V and 4 bases from J, leaving 15 bases between. CDR1 and CDR2 from the germline V gene are LGHNA and YNFKEQ. The CDR3 contains 17 residues. The CDR3 spells CASSQDPSGSGTGELFF. The CDR3 DNA follows: TGTGCCAGCAGCCAAGATCCCAGCGGGTCGGGCACCGGGGAGCTGTTTTTT.

The chain carries TRBV30 and TRBJ1-1; D possibly corresponds to TRBD1 (6 bases). The CDR3 contains 13 residues. Germline CDR1 is GTSNPN and CDR2 is SVGIG (reference sequence). The V gene lost 0 bases and the J gene lost 3 bases, with 8 bases spanning the gap. CDR3 nucleotides: TGTGCCTGGAGTGTTAACAGGGACACTGAAGCTTTCTTT. Its translation: CAWSVNRDTEAFF.

The chain is built from TRBV9 and TRBJ2-1, with D maybe TRBD1 (5 bases). V was clipped by 0 bases and J by 3 bases, with 10 bases between them. Germline CDR1 reads SGDLS; CDR2 reads YYNGEE. The CDR3 runs to 15 residues. The CDR3 here is CASSVGDSVYNEQFF. The CDR3 DNA sequence: TGTGCCAGCAGCGTAGGAGACAGCGTCTACAATGAGCAGTTCTTC.